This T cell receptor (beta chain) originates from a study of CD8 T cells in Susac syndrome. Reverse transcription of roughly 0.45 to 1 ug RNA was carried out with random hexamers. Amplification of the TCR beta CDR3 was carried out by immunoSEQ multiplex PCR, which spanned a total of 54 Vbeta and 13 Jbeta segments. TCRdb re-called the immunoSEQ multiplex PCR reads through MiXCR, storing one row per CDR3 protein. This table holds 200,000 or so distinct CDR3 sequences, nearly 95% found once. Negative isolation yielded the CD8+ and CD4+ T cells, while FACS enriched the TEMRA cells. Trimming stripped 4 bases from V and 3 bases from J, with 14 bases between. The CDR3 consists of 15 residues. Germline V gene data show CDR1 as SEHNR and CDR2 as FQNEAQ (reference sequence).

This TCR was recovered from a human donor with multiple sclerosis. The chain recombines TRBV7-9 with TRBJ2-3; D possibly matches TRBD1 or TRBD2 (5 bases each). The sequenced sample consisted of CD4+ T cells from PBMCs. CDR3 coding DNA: TGTGCCAGCAGCTCCAAGGGACGTGGGACAGATACGCAGTATTTT. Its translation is CASSSKGRGTDTQYF.